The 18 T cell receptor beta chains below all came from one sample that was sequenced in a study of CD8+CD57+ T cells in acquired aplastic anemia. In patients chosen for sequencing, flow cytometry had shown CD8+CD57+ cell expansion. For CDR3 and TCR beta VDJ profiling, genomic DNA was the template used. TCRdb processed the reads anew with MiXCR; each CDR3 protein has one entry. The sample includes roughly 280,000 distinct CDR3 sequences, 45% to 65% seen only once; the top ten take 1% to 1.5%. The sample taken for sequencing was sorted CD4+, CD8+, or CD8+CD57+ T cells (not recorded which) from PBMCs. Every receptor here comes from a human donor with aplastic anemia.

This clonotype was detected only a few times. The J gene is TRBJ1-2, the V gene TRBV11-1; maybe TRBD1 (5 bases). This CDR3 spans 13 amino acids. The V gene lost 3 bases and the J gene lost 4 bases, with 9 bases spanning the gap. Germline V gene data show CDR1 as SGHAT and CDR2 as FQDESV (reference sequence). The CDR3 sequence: CASSFGGGYGYTF. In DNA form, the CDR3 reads TGTGCCAGCAGCTTTGGGGGGGGCTATGGCTACACCTTC. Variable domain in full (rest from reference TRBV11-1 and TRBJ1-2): EAEVAQSPRYKITEKSQAVAFWCDPISGHATLYWYRQILGQGPELLVQFQDESVVDDSQLPKDRFSAERLKGVDSTLKIQPAELGDSAMYLCASSFGGGYGYTFGSGTRLTVV.

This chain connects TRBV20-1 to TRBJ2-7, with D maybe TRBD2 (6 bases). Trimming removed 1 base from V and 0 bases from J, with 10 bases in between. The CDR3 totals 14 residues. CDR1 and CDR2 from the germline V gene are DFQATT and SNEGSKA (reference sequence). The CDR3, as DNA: TGCAGTGCTAGAGGGAGGGGCACCTCCTACGAGCAGTACTTC. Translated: CSARGRGTSYEQYF.

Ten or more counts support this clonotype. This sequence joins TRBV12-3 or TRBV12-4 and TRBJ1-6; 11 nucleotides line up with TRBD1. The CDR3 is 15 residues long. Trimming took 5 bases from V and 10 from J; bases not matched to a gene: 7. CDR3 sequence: CASSPGQGAESPLHF. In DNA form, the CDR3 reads TGTGCCAGCAGTCCCGGACAGGGGGCGGAATCACCCCTCCACTTT.

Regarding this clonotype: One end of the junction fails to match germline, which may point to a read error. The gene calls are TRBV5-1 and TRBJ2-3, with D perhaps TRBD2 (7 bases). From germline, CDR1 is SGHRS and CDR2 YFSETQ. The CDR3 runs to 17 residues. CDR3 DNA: TGTGCCAGCAGCTTGAGCGGGACAACTTACAGCACAGATACGCAGTATTTT. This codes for CASSLSGTTYSTDTQYF.

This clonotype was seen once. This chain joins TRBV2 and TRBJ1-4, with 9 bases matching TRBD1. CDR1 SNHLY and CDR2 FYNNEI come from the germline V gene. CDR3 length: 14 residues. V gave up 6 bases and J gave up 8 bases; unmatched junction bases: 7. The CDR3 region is CASRPQGAKEKLFF. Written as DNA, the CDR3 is TGTGCCAGCAGGCCACAGGGGGCAAAAGAAAAACTGTTTTTT. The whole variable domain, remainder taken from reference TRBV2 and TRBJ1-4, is EPEVTQTPSHQVTQMGQEVILRCVPISNHLYFYWYRQILGQKVEFLVSFYNNEISEKSEIFDDQFSVERPDGSNFTLKIRSTKLEDSAMYFCASRPQGAKEKLFFGSGTQLSVL.

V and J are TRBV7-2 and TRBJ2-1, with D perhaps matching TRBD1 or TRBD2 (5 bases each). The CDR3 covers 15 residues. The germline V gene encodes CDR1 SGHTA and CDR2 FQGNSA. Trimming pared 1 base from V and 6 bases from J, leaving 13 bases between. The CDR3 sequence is CASSLVGSTGNEQFF. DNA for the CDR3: TGTGCCAGCAGCTTAGTAGGGAGCACAGGCAATGAGCAGTTCTTC.

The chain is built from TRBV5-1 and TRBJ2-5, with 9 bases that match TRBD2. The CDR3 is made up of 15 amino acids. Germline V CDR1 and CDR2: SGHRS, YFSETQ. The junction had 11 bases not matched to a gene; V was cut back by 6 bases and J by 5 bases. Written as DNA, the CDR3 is TGCGCCAGCAACAATGGCGGGACTAGCATGGAGACCCAGTACTTC. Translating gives CASNNGGTSMETQYF.

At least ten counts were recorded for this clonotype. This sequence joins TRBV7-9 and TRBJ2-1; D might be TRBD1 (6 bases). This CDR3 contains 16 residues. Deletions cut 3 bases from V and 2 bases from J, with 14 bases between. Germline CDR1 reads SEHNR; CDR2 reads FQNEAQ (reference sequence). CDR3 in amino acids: CASSFARDTPYNEQFF. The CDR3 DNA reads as TGTGCCAGCAGCTTCGCTAGGGACACACCCTACAATGAGCAGTTCTTC.

The CDR3 bases are TGTGCTAGTGGTTTGGACGCCATAGAGCAGTACTTC. The encoded protein is CASGLDAIEQYF. This chain joins TRBV12-5 and TRBJ2-7; no reliable D call. V was trimmed by 1 base and J by 7 bases, leaving 8 bases between them. The CDR3 contains 12 residues. In germline, CDR1 is LGHNT, CDR2 FRNRAP. Variable domain in full (rest from reference TRBV12-5 and TRBJ2-7): DARVTQTPRHKVTEMGQEVTMRCQPILGHNTVFWYRQTMMQGLELLAYFRNRAPLDDSGMPKDRFSAEMPDATLATLKIQPSEPRDSAVYFCASGLDAIEQYFGPGTRLTVT.

The CDR3 nucleotides read TGTGCCAGCAATGAAGGGACATTCTACAATGAGCAGTTCTTC. Its translation: CASNEGTFYNEQFF. The V call is TRBV14, the J call TRBJ2-1, with D maybe TRBD1 (6 bases). This CDR3 spans 14 amino acids. Germline V gene lookup returns CDR1 SGHDN and CDR2 FVKESK. V lost 7 bases, J lost 3 bases, and 13 bases lay in between.

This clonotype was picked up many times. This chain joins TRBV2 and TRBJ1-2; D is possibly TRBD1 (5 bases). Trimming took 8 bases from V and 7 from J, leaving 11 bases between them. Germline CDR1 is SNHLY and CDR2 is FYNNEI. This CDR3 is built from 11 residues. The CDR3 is CASSGGFGYTF. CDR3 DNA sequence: TGTGCCAGCTCGGGGGGGTTTGGCTACACCTTC.

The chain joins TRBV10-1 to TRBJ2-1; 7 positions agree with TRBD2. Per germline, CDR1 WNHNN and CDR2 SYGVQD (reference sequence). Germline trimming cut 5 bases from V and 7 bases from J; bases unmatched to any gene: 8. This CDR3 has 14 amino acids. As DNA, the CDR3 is TGCGCCAGCAGTCCGGGACTATTTGGGAATGAGCAGTTCTTC. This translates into CASSPGLFGNEQFF.

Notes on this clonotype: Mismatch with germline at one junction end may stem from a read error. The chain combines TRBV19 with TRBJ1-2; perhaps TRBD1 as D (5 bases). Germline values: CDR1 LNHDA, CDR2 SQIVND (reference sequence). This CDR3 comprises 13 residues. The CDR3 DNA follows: TGTGTCAGTAGTATCACCGGGACCGGGCGCTACACCTTC. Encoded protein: CVSSITGTGRYTF.

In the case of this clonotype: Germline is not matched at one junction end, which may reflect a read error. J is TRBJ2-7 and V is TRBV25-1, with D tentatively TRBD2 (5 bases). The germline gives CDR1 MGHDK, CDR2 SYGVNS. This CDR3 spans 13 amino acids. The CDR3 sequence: CASSFTGTYEQYF. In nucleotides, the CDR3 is TGCGCCAGCAGCTTTACCGGGACCTACGAGCAGTACTTC.

The CDR3 loop reads CASGNGDRLVETQYF. Written as DNA, the CDR3 is TGCGCCAGCGGAAACGGGGACAGACTAGTGGAGACCCAGTACTTC. This chain joins TRBV10-1 and TRBJ2-5; possible D gene TRBD1, 7 bases. The CDR3 is 15 amino acids. The germline V and J ends were trimmed by 8 bases and 5 bases, with 21 bases remaining between them. Germline V gives CDR1 WNHNN, CDR2 SYGVQD (reference sequence).

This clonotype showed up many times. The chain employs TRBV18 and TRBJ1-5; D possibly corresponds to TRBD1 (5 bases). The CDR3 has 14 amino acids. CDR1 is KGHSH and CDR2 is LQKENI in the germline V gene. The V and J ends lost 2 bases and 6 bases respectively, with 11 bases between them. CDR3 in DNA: TGTGCCAGCTCACCATCGGGGGTGGGTCAGCCCCAGCATTTT. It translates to CASSPSGVGQPQHF.

Written as DNA, the CDR3 is TGTGCCAGCGGCGGGACACCCCTATACGAGCAGTACTTC. This encodes CASGGTPLYEQYF. The chain uses TRBV28 and TRBJ2-7; D is possibly TRBD1 or TRBD2 (6 bases each). Germline values: CDR1 MDHEN, CDR2 SYDVKM. V lost 8 bases to trimming and J lost 4 bases, with 15 bases between them. This CDR3 is built from 13 residues.

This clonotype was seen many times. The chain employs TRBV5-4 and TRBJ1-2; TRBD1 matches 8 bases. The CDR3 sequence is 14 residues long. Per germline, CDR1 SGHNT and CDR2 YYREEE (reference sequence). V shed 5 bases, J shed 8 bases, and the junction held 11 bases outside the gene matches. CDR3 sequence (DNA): TGTGCCAGCAGTCATCAGGGGGCCGCTTCGGGCTACACCTTC. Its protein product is CASSHQGAASGYTF.